This T cell receptor beta chain was profiled in a study of blood T cells in healthy people across ages. Study observations and caveats: Investigators viewed diversity estimates from one million T cells as underestimates, the study reported. The recorded TCR beta diversity per million T cells decreased in a roughly linear manner with age.

Notes on this clonotype: Its antigen is still unknown. A read error may produce the germline difference seen at one junction end.

This CDR3 comprises 15 residues. The germline gives CDR1 SQVTM, CDR2 ANQGSEA. There were at least 6 micrograms of total RNA extracted from every sample. Primed by a sample-barcoded 5' primer and a J-beta primer mix, a second PCR proceeded for roughly 6 to 12 cycles. MiXCR, applied by TCRdb to the 5' RACE reads, yields one record per CDR3 protein. The sample carries more than 1,400,000 distinct CDR3 sequences, about 43% recorded once. Sequencing used blood. The rearrangement links TRBV29-1 to TRBJ1-2, with a weak D call TRBD1 (6 bases). This TCR was sampled from a woman under 30 in good health. CDR3 DNA: TGCAGCGTTTCCAAGGGGGGTCGGGGTAACTATGGTTACACCTTC. This codes for CSVSKGGRGNYGYTF.